This T cell receptor (beta chain) was retrieved from a study of identical twins. Study-wide points: Conclusions rested on cross-sectional statistics rather than following the same donors. Insertions ran lower in abundant cord blood beta clonotypes, though not in memory repertoires. Invariant cells of the MAIT and iNKT types might have partly distorted the zero-insertion analyses.

TCRdb called the 5' RACE reads again in MiXCR, with one record for every CDR3 protein. In the table there are fewer than 550,000 distinct CDR3 sequences, roughly an eighth of which are singletons. This clonotype was counted ten times or more. The antigen remains unidentified. In germline, CDR1 is SQVTM, CDR2 ANQGSEA. With 4 bases clipped from V and 13 bases from J, the junction kept 4 bases outside the gene matches. CDR3 length: 10 amino acids. These sequences were also reported in another study, on yellow fever vaccine responses in identical twins. In that study: Reportedly, the response of twins' T cells to the vaccine seemed partly convergent, partly personalized.

The sequenced material came from CD4+ T cells sorted from blood. This clonotype was obtained from a woman under 30 in good health. The genes are TRBV29-1 and TRBJ1-1; TRBD1 matches at 9 bases. Here the CDR3 reads CSVGDRGSFF. DNA for the CDR3: TGCAGCGTTGGTGACAGGGGGAGTTTCTTT.